This is a list of T cell receptor beta chains from one sample in a study of shared clonotypes between healthy human individuals. Produced via immunoSEQ multiplex PCR; TCRdb's table is partial and in-frame only. The sample has approximately 980,000 clones; approximately 80% are singletons. The sequencing input was memory CD4+ T cells sorted from blood. Receptor source: a man aged 18 to 35 in good health. The CDR3 runs from the conserved cysteine through the conserved F or W. The D gene is left open where the match is weak. Some rows have no size entry. The others give once, few or many, or a class for an expanded clone.

D gene: NA
J gene: TRBJ1-1
V gene: TRBV18
clone size: NA
CDR3 protein: CASSPRQRLKNTEAFF
CDR3 DNA: TGTGCCAGCTCACCAAGACAGAGACTGAAAAACACTGAAGCTTTCTTT

D gene: NA
J gene: TRBJ1-5
V gene: TRBV30
clone size: NA
CDR3 protein: CAWSHAGAVGQPQHF
CDR3 DNA: TGTGCCTGGAGTCACGCGGGGGCGGTGGGTCAGCCCCAGCATTTT

D gene: NA
J gene: TRBJ1-1
V gene: TRBV6-1
clone size: NA
CDR3 protein: CASSFGYTEAFF
CDR3 DNA: TGTGCCAGCTCTTTTGGGTACACTGAAGCTTTCTTT

D gene: TRBD1
J gene: TRBJ2-6
V gene: TRBV7-2
clone size: NA
CDR3 protein: CASGRDRGFSGANVLTF
CDR3 DNA: TGTGCCAGCGGGCGGGACAGGGGTTTCTCTGGGGCCAACGTCCTGACTTTC

D gene: TRBD1
J gene: TRBJ1-2
V gene: TRBV2
clone size: NA
CDR3 protein: CASSVGQGPNYGYTF
CDR3 DNA: TGTGCCAGCAGTGTGGGACAGGGCCCTAACTATGGCTACACCTTC

D gene: NA
J gene: TRBJ1-1
V gene: TRBV6-6
clone size: NA
CDR3 protein: CASRSTGTGGTEAFF
CDR3 DNA: TGTGCCAGCAGGTCGACGGGCACGGGGGGCACTGAAGCTTTCTTT

D gene: NA
J gene: TRBJ1-6
V gene: TRBV19
clone size: NA
CDR3 protein: CASHPRGASPLHF
CDR3 DNA: TGTGCCAGTCACCCGCGGGGGGCTTCACCCCTCCACTTT

D gene: NA
J gene: TRBJ2-7
V gene: TRBV11-2
clone size: once
CDR3 protein: CASKPDGNSYEQYF
CDR3 DNA: TGTGCCAGCAAACCGGACGGGAACTCCTACGAGCAGTACTTC

D gene: NA
J gene: TRBJ2-7
V gene: TRBV7-2
clone size: NA
CDR3 protein: CASSADSSLEQYF
CDR3 DNA: TGTGCCAGCAGCGCGGACAGTTCGCTCGAGCAGTACTTC

D gene: NA
J gene: TRBJ2-6
V gene: TRBV10-2
clone size: NA
CDR3 protein: CASSALQRSGANVLTF
CDR3 DNA: TGCGCCAGCAGCGCACTACAGCGCTCTGGGGCCAACGTCCTGACTTTC

D gene: NA
J gene: TRBJ2-7
V gene: TRBV6-1
clone size: NA
CDR3 protein: CASNPNTISTEQYF
CDR3 DNA: TGTGCCAGCAACCCAAACACAATTTCCACCGAGCAGTACTTC

D gene: NA
J gene: TRBJ1-1
V gene: TRBV7-9
clone size: NA
CDR3 protein: CASSSSGVAGEAFF
CDR3 DNA: TGTGCCAGCAGCTCCTCGGGGGTGGCAGGAGAAGCTTTCTTT

D gene: TRBD2
J gene: TRBJ2-1
V gene: TRBV7-2
clone size: few
CDR3 protein: CASSLSWGGYNEQFF
CDR3 DNA: TGTGCCAGCAGCTTATCTTGGGGGGGGTACAATGAGCAGTTCTTC

D gene: TRBD1
J gene: TRBJ2-3
V gene: TRBV10-3
clone size: NA
CDR3 protein: CAISEGQGIADTQYF
CDR3 DNA: TGTGCCATCAGTGAGGGACAGGGGATCGCAGATACGCAGTATTTT